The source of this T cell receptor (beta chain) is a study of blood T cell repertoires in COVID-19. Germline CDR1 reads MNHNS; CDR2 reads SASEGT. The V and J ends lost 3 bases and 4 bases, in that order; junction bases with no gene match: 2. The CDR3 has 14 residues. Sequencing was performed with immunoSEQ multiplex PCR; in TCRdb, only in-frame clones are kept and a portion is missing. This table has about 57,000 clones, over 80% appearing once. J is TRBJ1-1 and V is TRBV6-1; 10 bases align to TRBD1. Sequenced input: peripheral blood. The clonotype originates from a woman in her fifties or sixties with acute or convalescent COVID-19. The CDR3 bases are TGTGCCAGCAGTGACGACAGGGGGCTCACTGAAGCTTTCTTT. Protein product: CASSDDRGLTEAFF.